This T cell receptor beta chain was obtained from a study of chemoradiotherapy in HPV16-positive cancers. Study-wide results and caveats: During treatment, candidate HPV-specific clones and E7-related motifs expanded in tumor.

V was clipped by 4 bases and J by 2 bases, with 17 bases between them. Per the germline V gene, CDR1 is MGHRA and CDR2 is YSYEKL. The CDR3 runs to 16 residues. Clones were read by immunoSEQ multiplex PCR, and TCRdb kept only the in-frame ones, dropping some. Of about 11,000 clones listed, roughly 90% were seen once; the top ten hold approximately 1.7%. With regard to this clone: Its target is not known.

The chain has TRBV4-1 and TRBJ2-5; D may be TRBD2 (6 bases). The specimen was blood, collected from a patient who underwent chemoradiotherapy. The clonotype originates from a human donor with HPV-associated anogenital cancer. CDR3 in amino acids: CASSPQAGRGQETQYF. CDR3 coding DNA: TGCGCCAGCAGCCCCCAAGCGGGCCGGGGGCAAGAGACCCAGTACTTC.